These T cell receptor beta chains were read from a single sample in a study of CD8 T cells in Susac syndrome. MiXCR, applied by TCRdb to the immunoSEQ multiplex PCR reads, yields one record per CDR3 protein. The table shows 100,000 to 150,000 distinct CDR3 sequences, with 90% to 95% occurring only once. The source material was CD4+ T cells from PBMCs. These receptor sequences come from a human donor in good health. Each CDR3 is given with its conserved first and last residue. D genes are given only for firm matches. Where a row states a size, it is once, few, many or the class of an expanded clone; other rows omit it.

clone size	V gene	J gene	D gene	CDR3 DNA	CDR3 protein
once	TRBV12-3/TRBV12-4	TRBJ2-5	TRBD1	TGTGCCAGCAGTACAGGGGATTCACCGGGGACCCAGTACTTC	CASSTGDSPGTQYF
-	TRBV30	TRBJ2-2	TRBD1	TGTGCCTGGGCCCGGGACAGAGCGAACACCGGGGAGCTGTTTTTT	CAWARDRANTGELFF
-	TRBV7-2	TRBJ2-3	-	TGTGCCAGCAGCTTAGCGCCCCCAGATACGCAGTATTTT	CASSLAPPDTQYF
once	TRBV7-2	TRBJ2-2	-	TGTGCCAGCGCCCCCGATGGGATCGGGGAGCTGTTTTTT	CASAPDGIGELFF
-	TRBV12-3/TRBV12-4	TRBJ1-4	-	TGTGCCAGCAGTGAGACAGTGTCTAAACTGTTTTTT	CASSETVSKLFF
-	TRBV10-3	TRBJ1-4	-	TGTGCCATCAGTGAGTCTAATCAGGCTGAAAAACTGTTTTTT	CAISESNQAEKLFF
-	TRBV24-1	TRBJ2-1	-	TGTGCCACCAGGGGTTTAGGGTACAATGAGCAGTTCTTC	CATRGLGYNEQFF
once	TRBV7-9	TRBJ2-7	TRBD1	TGTGCCAGCAGCCCCTGGACAGGGGATCACCACGAGCAGTACTTC	CASSPWTGDHHEQYF
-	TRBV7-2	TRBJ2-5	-	TGTGCCAGCAGCTCGCGACAACCGCAAGAGACCCAGTACTTC	CASSSRQPQETQYF
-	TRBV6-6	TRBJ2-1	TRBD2	TGTGCCAGCAGTTACCAGCGGGAGCGGGATGAGCAGTTCTTC	CASSYQRERDEQFF
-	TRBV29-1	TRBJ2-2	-	TGCAGCGTTGGACGGGAGTTCACCGGGGAGCTGTTTTTT	CSVGREFTGELFF
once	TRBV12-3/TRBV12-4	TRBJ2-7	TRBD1	TGTGCCAGCACCCTAAGACAGGGCTGGGGCTACGAGCAGTACTTC	CASTLRQGWGYEQYF
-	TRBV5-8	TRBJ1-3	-	TGTGCCAGCAGCTCTAGGGTCTCTGGAAACACCATATATTTT	CASSSRVSGNTIYF
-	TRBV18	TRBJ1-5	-	TGTGCCAGCTCACCACCGGGGGAAGGACAGCCCCAGCATTTT	CASSPPGEGQPQHF
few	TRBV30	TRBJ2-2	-	TGTGCCTGGAGTATGATGGGAATTCGCGCGAACACCGGGGAGCTGTTTTTT	CAWSMMGIRANTGELFF
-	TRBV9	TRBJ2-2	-	TGTGCCAGCAGCGTAGAGAACACCGGGGAGCTGTTTTTT	CASSVENTGELFF
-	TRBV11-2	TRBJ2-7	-	TGTGCCAGCAGCTTGGGCCTGGGTGGGGAGCAGTACTTC	CASSLGLGGEQYF
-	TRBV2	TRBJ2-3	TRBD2	TGTGCCAGCAGTGAAGGGAAGGCGGGAGGGATCACAGATACGCAGTATTTT	CASSEGKAGGITDTQYF
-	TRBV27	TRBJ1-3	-	TGTGCCAGCAGTCCTTCCAACAGGGTGAAAGGGGACACCATATATTTT	CASSPSNRVKGDTIYF
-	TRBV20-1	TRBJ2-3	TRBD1	TGCAGTGCTAGATCGGGGACAGCGCGATCAGATACGCAGTATTTT	CSARSGTARSDTQYF
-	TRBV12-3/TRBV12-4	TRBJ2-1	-	TGTGCCAGCAGTTTCGACCCAGCGGGAAGGGGGAATGAGCAGTTCTTC	CASSFDPAGRGNEQFF
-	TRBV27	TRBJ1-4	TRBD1	TGTGCCAGCAGTTTCGCAGGGGGCGCGGAAAAACTGTTTTTT	CASSFAGGAEKLFF
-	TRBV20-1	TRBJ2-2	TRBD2	TGCAGTGCCCAGGGACTAGCGGCCGGGGAGCTGTTTTTT	CSAQGLAAGELFF
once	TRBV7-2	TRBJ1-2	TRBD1	TGTGCCAGCAGCCCGGGACAGGGGGCTGGCGGGTATGGCTACACCTTC	CASSPGQGAGGYGYTF
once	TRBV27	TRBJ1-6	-	TGTGCCAGCTCCCGGTTGGGGAATTCACCCCTCCACTTT	CASSRLGNSPLHF
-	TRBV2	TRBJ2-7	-	TGTGCCAGCATGGTTTTGGGGGACCCTTACGAGCAGTACTTC	CASMVLGDPYEQYF
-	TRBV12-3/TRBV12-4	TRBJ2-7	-	TGTGCCAGCAGCCCGATTGTTTGGGGCGAGCAGTACTTC	CASSPIVWGEQYF
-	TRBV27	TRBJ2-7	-	TGTGCCAGCAGAGACATATTAGGCTCCTACGAGCAGTACTTC	CASRDILGSYEQYF
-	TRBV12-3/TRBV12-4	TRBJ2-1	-	TGTGCCAGCAGCCCGACGCATGGGGGTCCCGAGCAGTTCTTC	CASSPTHGGPEQFF
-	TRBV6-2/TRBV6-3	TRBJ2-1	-	TGTGCCAGCAGCCAGCCGCCGCTAGACAATGAGCAGTTCTTC	CASSQPPLDNEQFF
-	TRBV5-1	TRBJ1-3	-	TGCGCCAGCAGCCCGAAAACAGGGATCTCTGGAAACACCATATATTTT	CASSPKTGISGNTIYF
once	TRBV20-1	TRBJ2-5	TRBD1	TGCAGTGCTATCCAGGGGGATGGGACGGAGACCCAGTACTTC	CSAIQGDGTETQYF
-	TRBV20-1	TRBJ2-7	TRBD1	TGCAGTGCTAGAGTGCCGGGACAGGGGCGCGAGCAGTACTTC	CSARVPGQGREQYF
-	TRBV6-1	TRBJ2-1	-	TGTGCCAGCACGGGAGTAGGTTACAATGAGCAGTTCTTC	CASTGVGYNEQFF
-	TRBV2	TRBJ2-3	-	TGTGCCAGCAGTTGTTTTCAAAGAGGGTTGGGGGGCGCAGATACGCAGTATTTT	CASSCFQRGLGGADTQYF
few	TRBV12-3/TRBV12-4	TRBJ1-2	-	TGTGCCAGCAGTTTGACAGGAGCTAACTATGGCTACACCTTC	CASSLTGANYGYTF
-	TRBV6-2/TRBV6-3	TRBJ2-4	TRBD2	TGTGCCAGCAGGAGCACTAGCGGAGCCAAAAACATTCAGTACTTC	CASRSTSGAKNIQYF
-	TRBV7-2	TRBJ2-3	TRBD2	TGTGCCAGCAGCCGGATCACTAGCGTAACAGATACGCAGTATTTT	CASSRITSVTDTQYF
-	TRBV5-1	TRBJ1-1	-	TGCGCCAGCAGCTTGGACAGGGCGGGAGGCACTGAAGCTTTCTTT	CASSLDRAGGTEAFF
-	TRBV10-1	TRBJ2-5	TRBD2	TGCGCCAGCAGTGCCGGACTAGCGGAGCAAGAGACCCAGTACTTC	CASSAGLAEQETQYF
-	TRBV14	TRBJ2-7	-	TGTGCCAGCAGCCAAGATAATAGTGCGGGGACCTACGAGCAGTACTTC	CASSQDNSAGTYEQYF
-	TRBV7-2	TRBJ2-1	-	TGTGCCAGCAGCTTAGGCCGATCCAATGAGCAGTTCTTC	CASSLGRSNEQFF
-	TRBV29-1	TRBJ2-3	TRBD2	TGCAGCGTTGTCCGGGAGGGTACGCAGTATTTT	CSVVREGTQYF
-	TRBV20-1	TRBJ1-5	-	TGCAGTGCTAGTCAGGGTAGCAATCAGCCCCAGCATTTT	CSASQGSNQPQHF
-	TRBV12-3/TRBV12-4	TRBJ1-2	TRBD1	TGTGCCAGCAGCACCAGGGGGCGGGTTGGCTACACCTTC	CASSTRGRVGYTF
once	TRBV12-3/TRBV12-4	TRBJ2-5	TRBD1	TGTGCCAGCACCTTGACAGGGCAAGAGACCCAGTACTTC	CASTLTGQETQYF
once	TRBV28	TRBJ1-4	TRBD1	TGTGCCAGCAGTTTAGGGGGACAGGGGCAAGAAAAACTGTTTTTT	CASSLGGQGQEKLFF
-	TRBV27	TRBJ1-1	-	TGTGCCACCCAGTGGGGGGTATCCGGGAACACTGAAGCTTTCTTT	CATQWGVSGNTEAFF
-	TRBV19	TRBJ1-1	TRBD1	TGTGCCAGTAGTATTCGTCCCGGACAGGTAAACACTGAAGCTTTCTTT	CASSIRPGQVNTEAFF
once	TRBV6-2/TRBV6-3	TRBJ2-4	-	TGTGCCAGCAGTTATAGACAGATAAACATTCAGTACTTC	CASSYRQINIQYF
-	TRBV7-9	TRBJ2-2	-	TGTGCCAGCAGCCTCGACCCGGGTACCGGGGAGCTGTTTTTT	CASSLDPGTGELFF
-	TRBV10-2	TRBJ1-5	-	TGCGCCAGCAGACTAGGGACACTTAGCAATCAGCCCCAGCATTTT	CASRLGTLSNQPQHF
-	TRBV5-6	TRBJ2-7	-	TGTGCCAGCAGCTCTCCAGACCTCTACGAGCAGTACTTC	CASSSPDLYEQYF
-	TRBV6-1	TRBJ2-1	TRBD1	TGTGCCAGCAGCCCACAGGGGCTCGAGGAGTTCTTC	CASSPQGLEEFF
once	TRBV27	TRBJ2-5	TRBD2	TGTGCCAGCACCGGGATAGCGGGAGGGATGGAGACCCAGTACTTC	CASTGIAGGMETQYF
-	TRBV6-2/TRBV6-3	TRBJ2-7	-	TGTGCCAGCAGCTATCCCCGGGACACAACCTACGAGCAGTACTTC	CASSYPRDTTYEQYF
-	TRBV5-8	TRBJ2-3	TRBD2	TGTGCCAGCAGCCCGGGACTAGCGGGTAACACAGATACGCAGTATTTT	CASSPGLAGNTDTQYF